A single sample is the source of the 18 T cell receptor beta chains below, sequenced in a study of T cell repertoires in aging, cancer and after chemotherapy. A mixed TRB-A/B primer pool amplified rearranged TRB by multiplex touch-down PCR. TCRdb reprocessed the multiplex PCR reads via MiXCR and lists one record per CDR3 protein. The table has over 1,500 distinct CDR3 sequences, just over 35% seen once. TCR beta rearrangements were amplified from peripheral blood genomic DNA. The sequenced sample consisted of blood. These receptor sequences come from a human donor with a solid tumor.

The rearrangement links TRBV7-2 to TRBJ1-3, with 7 positions matching TRBD1. CDR3 length: 16 residues. V was pared by 5 bases and J by 4 bases, with 11 bases of the junction left unmatched. Germline V CDR1 and CDR2: SGHTA, FQGNSA. The CDR3: CASSKTGQLMGNTIYF. CDR3 nucleotides: TGTGCCAGCAGCAAAACGGGACAGTTGATGGGAAACACCATATATTTT.

The chain carries TRBV11-2 and TRBJ2-2, with D perhaps TRBD1 (6 bases). CDR1 and CDR2 from the germline V gene are SGHAT and FQNNGV. Trimming cost V 1 base and J 8 bases, with 23 bases left between them. The CDR3 loop spans 18 amino acids. CDR3 DNA sequence: TGTGCCAGCAGCTTAGGGAGCAGGGGCGAATTGCCACCGGGGGAGCTGTTTTTT. Translation gives CASSLGSRGELPPGELFF.

This chain joins TRBV10-1 and TRBJ1-3; D call uncertain. Trimming removed 6 bases at V and 1 base at J, with 16 bases between. Germline CDR1 WNHNN, CDR2 SYGVQD (reference sequence). CDR3 length: 16 residues. The CDR3 region has the DNA TGCGCCAGCAGGCCCAGGCGAAGGGTGTCTGGAAACACCATATATTTT. Encoded protein: CASRPRRRVSGNTIYF.

This clonotype was seen more than once but under ten times. The rearrangement joins TRBV5-1 to TRBJ1-6; D uncertain. CDR1 and CDR2 from the germline V gene are SGHRS and YFSETQ. This CDR3 has 14 residues. The V and J ends lost 5 bases and 0 bases respectively, with 6 bases between them. The CDR3 region is CASRADSYNSPLHF. CDR3 nucleotides: TGCGCCAGCAGAGCAGACTCCTATAATTCACCCCTCCACTTT.

The chain is built from TRBV27 and TRBJ2-5; no clear D. From germline, CDR1 is MNHEY and CDR2 SMNVEV (reference sequence). V shed 4 bases and J shed 6 bases, with 9 bases lying between them. This CDR3 spans 12 amino acids. The CDR3 spells CASSSVGQTQYF. CDR3 coding DNA: TGTGCCAGCAGTTCCGTCGGGCAGACCCAGTACTTC.

This clonotype came up a few times. CDR3 sequence reads: CASSYGSGDRGGQPQHF. For the CDR3, the DNA is TGTGCCAGCAGTTACGGATCAGGGGACAGGGGCGGACAGCCCCAGCATTTT. The V gene is TRBV6-5, the J gene TRBJ1-5; 10 bases are shared with TRBD1. The CDR3 consists of 17 residues. Germline CDR1 reads MNHEY; CDR2 reads SVGAGI. Trimming removed 2 bases from V and 7 bases from J; junction bases left unmatched: 11.

This clonotype is judged large. V gene TRBV7-9 combines with J gene TRBJ1-1; 7 bases match TRBD1. Germline V gives CDR1 SEHNR, CDR2 FQNEAQ (reference sequence). This CDR3 region has 15 residues. V trimming: 2 bases; J trimming: 4 bases; junction bases outside the gene matches: 7. CDR3 nucleotide sequence: TGTGCCAGCAGCTTACAGACAGGGATGGGCACTGAAGCTTTCTTT. Amino acids: CASSLQTGMGTEAFF.

The sample holds a few counts of this clonotype. The V and J genes are TRBV20-1 and TRBJ2-1, with 8 nucleotides matching TRBD2. The ends lost 1 base at V and 1 base at J; junction bases unmatched: 6. This CDR3 region has 16 residues. Looked up from germline, CDR1 is DFQATT and CDR2 is SNEGSKA (reference sequence). The CDR3 nucleotides read TGCAGTGCTAGAGTCGCGGGGGGTTTTTCCTACAATGAGCAGTTCTTC. Protein sequence: CSARVAGGFSYNEQFF.

For this clonotype: The junction departs from germline at one end; a sequencing error may be responsible. The chain carries TRBV6-6 and TRBJ1-2; D ambiguous. The length of the CDR3 is 14 residues. From germline, CDR1 is MNHNY and CDR2 SVGAGI (reference sequence). The CDR3 protein is CTSNPQTTEGGYTF. CDR3 sequence (DNA): TGTACCAGCAATCCTCAGACCACTGAGGGTGGCTACACCTTC.

This clonotype was detected a few times. The gene calls are TRBV20-1 and TRBJ1-1; D unresolved. The germline gives CDR1 DFQATT, CDR2 SNEGSKA (reference sequence). The CDR3 consists of 11 residues. The CDR3: CVVILDTEAFF. The CDR3 nucleotides read TGCGTCGTAATACTCGACACTGAAGCTTTCTTT.

The gene calls are TRBV6-5 and TRBJ2-7, with TRBD2 identical over 7 bases. Germline V gene sequence: CDR1 MNHEY, CDR2 SVGAGI. J was trimmed by 2 bases and V by 6 bases; bases with no gene match: 10. CDR3 length: 15 residues. CDR3 protein: CASSSSGTKTYEQYV. CDR3 DNA sequence: TGTGCCAGCAGCTCCTCCGGGACTAAAACCTACGAGCAGTACGTC.

The genes are TRBV19 and TRBJ1-2, with 10 bases fitting TRBD1. The V gene end was trimmed by 4 bases and the J gene end by 5 bases; junction bases not matched to a gene: 7. CDR3 length: 15 amino acids. CDR1 is LNHDA, CDR2 SQIVND, per germline (reference sequence). The CDR3 is CASSTTGGLMYGYTF. In nucleotides, the CDR3 is TGTGCCAGTAGTACGACAGGGGGCTTAATGTATGGCTACACCTTC.

CDR3 nucleotide sequence: TGCAGTGCTAGAGATATAGGGGGGGCAGGAAGTCAGCCCCAGCATTTT. Amino acid sequence: CSARDIGGAGSQPQHF. This chain uses TRBV20-1 with TRBJ1-5; D may be TRBD1 (6 bases). The CDR3 has 16 residues. The germline V gene has CDR1 DFQATT and CDR2 SNEGSKA (reference sequence). The V end lost 0 bases, the J end lost 6 bases, and 18 bases lay between the germline ends.

Regarding this clonotype: A read error may explain this, as a much larger clone is one base away. The chain joins TRBV20-1 to TRBJ2-4, with a tentative D call TRBD2 (6 bases). From germline, CDR1 is DFQATT and CDR2 SNEGSKA (reference sequence). The CDR3 spans 14 residues. CDR3 residues: CSARDMPWEDIKYF. CDR3 bases: TGCAGTGCTAGAGATATGCCTTGGGAGGACATTAAGTACTTC.

The gene calls are TRBV7-6 and TRBJ1-1, with D possibly matching TRBD1 (6 bases). This CDR3 contains 13 residues. Germline V lookup: CDR1 SGHVS, CDR2 FNYEAQ. CDR3 sequence (DNA): TGTGTCAACAGCTTAGGCAGGGGCACTGAAGCTTTCTTT. Amino acids: CVNSLGRGTEAFF.

This chain connects TRBV27 to TRBJ1-2; 7 nucleotides line up with TRBD1. This CDR3 is built from 15 residues. The germline gives CDR1 MNHEY, CDR2 SMNVEV (reference sequence). The ends lost 5 bases at V and 4 bases at J; junction bases unmatched: 10. CDR3 amino acids: CASSRRGRGVYGYTF. In DNA form, the CDR3 reads TGTGCCAGCAGTAGAAGGGGCAGGGGGGTCTATGGCTACACCTTC.

This chain joins TRBV19 and TRBJ1-1; no clear D. Per germline, CDR1 LNHDA and CDR2 SQIVND (reference sequence). This CDR3 spans 13 amino acids. V was trimmed by 3 bases and J by 3 bases, leaving 8 bases between them. This CDR3 reads CASSIDQDTEAFF. The CDR3 region has the DNA TGTGCCAGTAGTATCGACCAGGACACTGAAGCTTTCTTT. The complete variable domain, with remaining parts taken from reference TRBV19 and TRBJ1-1, reads DGGITQSPKYLFRKEGQNVTLSCEQNLNHDAMYWYRQDPGQGLRLIYYSQIVNDFQKGDIAEGYSVSREKKESFPLTVTSAQKNPTAFYLCASSIDQDTEAFFGQGTRLTVV.

The genes are TRBV7-2 and TRBJ1-2, with TRBD1 matching 10 bases. Trimming at V came to 3 bases and at J to 5 bases, leaving 9 bases not matched to a gene. The CDR3 length is 16 residues. Germline V gene lookup returns CDR1 SGHTA and CDR2 FQGNSA. The CDR3 DNA reads as TGTGCCAGCAGCTTTGACAGGGGGCCTCCAAAATATGGCTACACCTTC. Translated, it gives CASSFDRGPPKYGYTF.